The 20 T cell receptor beta chains reported below all come from one sample, sequenced in a study of blood T cell repertoires in COVID-19. Assay: immunoSEQ multiplex PCR; the TCRdb copy retains only in-frame clones and omits some. This sample has roughly 46,000 clones, with 83% found just once. The source material was peripheral blood. These receptors all come from a man aged 55 to 70 with active COVID-19.

V usage is TRBV27 and J usage is TRBJ1-1; D is unclear. V was shortened by 0 bases and J by 1 base, with 9 bases between the two germline ends. Germline V CDR1 and CDR2: MNHEY, SMNVEV (reference sequence). This CDR3 is built from 15 residues. CDR3 amino acids: CASSLSPGGNTEAFF. The CDR3 DNA reads as TGTGCCAGCAGTTTATCTCCGGGAGGGAACACTGAAGCTTTCTTT.

This sequence joins TRBV4-1 and TRBJ1-1; 10 positions agree with TRBD1. The CDR3 runs to 18 residues. V lost 0 bases and J lost 5; bases outside the gene matches: 12. From germline, CDR1 is MGHRA and CDR2 YSYEKL. CDR3 region: CASSQEAGGTGVDTEAFF. DNA of the CDR3: TGCGCCAGCAGCCAAGAGGCTGGGGGGACAGGGGTAGATACTGAAGCTTTCTTT.

The chain carries TRBV11-2 and TRBJ2-2; D gene uncertain. Looked up from germline, CDR1 is SGHAT and CDR2 is FQNNGV. The ends were cut back, 4 bases at V and 8 bases at J, with 11 bases in the middle. This CDR3 region has 13 residues. The CDR3 loop is CASSSNVRGELFF. CDR3 nucleotides: TGTGCCAGCAGCTCCAATGTCCGGGGGGAGCTGTTTTTT.

The chain links TRBV7-2 to TRBJ2-2; 9 positions agree with TRBD2. The CDR3 totals 15 residues. The germline gives CDR1 SGHTA, CDR2 FQGNSA. J gave up 7 bases and V 2 bases, and 5 bases lay outside the gene matches. CDR3 amino acids: CASSLRAGGNGELFF. The CDR3 nucleotides are TGTGCCAGCAGCTTAAGAGCGGGGGGAAACGGGGAGCTGTTTTTT.

V and J are TRBV3-1 (or the pseudogene TRBV3-2) and TRBJ2-7, with TRBD2 matching 10 bases. The J segment lost 0 bases and the V segment lost 4 bases, leaving 6 bases of the junction unmatched. Germline lookup yields CDR1 LGHDT and CDR2 YNNKEL (reference sequence). This CDR3 has 16 amino acids. The CDR3 loop reads CASSRWTSGSSYEQYF. In DNA, the CDR3 is TGTGCCAGCAGCCGTTGGACTAGCGGCAGCTCCTACGAGCAGTACTTC.

CDR3 region: CASSMGADTEAFF. The CDR3 bases are TGTGCCAGCTCAATGGGGGCGGACACTGAAGCTTTCTTT. V and J are TRBV18 and TRBJ1-1; perhaps TRBD1 as D (6 bases). The CDR3 runs 13 residues. Germline CDR1 reads KGHSH; CDR2 reads LQKENI. V lost 5 bases, J lost 3 bases, and 10 bases lay in between.

This chain uses TRBV29-1 with TRBJ1-1, with D unresolved. This CDR3 has 13 amino acids. The germline V gene encodes CDR1 SQVTM and CDR2 ANQGSEA. The V gene lost 7 bases and the J gene lost 1 base, with 13 bases spanning the gap. The CDR3 DNA reads TGCAGCGGGGGTGCAGGCACGAACACTGAAGCTTTCTTT. Its protein product is CSGGAGTNTEAFF.

The chain has TRBV11-2 and TRBJ2-3, with 12 bases that match TRBD2. The CDR3 length is 16 residues. With V trimmed by 6 bases and J by 2 bases, 6 bases remained unmatched. Germline V gene sequence: CDR1 SGHAT, CDR2 FQNNGV. This chain's CDR3 is CASSKLAGGITDTQYF. The CDR3 coding sequence is TGTGCCAGCAGTAAACTAGCGGGAGGCATCACAGATACGCAGTATTTT.

The J gene is TRBJ2-3, the V gene TRBV28; 9 bases match TRBD1. The trim removed 5 bases at V and 5 bases at J, leaving 8 bases unmatched. In germline, CDR1 is MDHEN, CDR2 SYDVKM. There are 15 residues in the CDR3. For the CDR3, the DNA is TGTGCCAGCAGTCGCTCGGGACAGGGAGGAGATACGCAGTATTTT. This translates into CASSRSGQGGDTQYF.

The genes are TRBV7-2 and TRBJ1-6, with D perhaps TRBD1 (5 bases). The CDR3 runs to 13 residues. V was clipped by 3 bases and J by 9 bases, with 9 bases between them. The germline CDR1 and CDR2 sequences are SGHTA and FQGNSA. CDR3 sequence reads: CASSLEGSSPLHF. The DNA for the CDR3 is TGTGCCAGCAGCTTGGAGGGGAGTTCACCCCTCCACTTT.

The V call is TRBV7-2, the J call TRBJ2-5, with D unresolved. Trimming cost V 5 bases and J 5 bases, with 15 bases left between them. Germline values: CDR1 SGHTA, CDR2 FQGNSA. The CDR3 is made up of 14 amino acids. The CDR3 spells CASSLTAARETQYF. The CDR3 nucleotides are TGTGCCAGCAGCCTCACCGCGGCCCGGGAGACCCAGTACTTC.

The V gene is TRBV6-5, the J gene TRBJ2-2; 8 bases are a match to TRBD2. The CDR3 has 15 residues. The trim removed 6 bases at V and 6 bases at J, leaving 9 bases unmatched. Germline CDR1 reads MNHEY; CDR2 reads SVGAGI. DNA of the CDR3: TGTGCCAGCAGGCCGGGACTAGTGAGGGCCGGGGAGCTGTTTTTT. Its protein product is CASRPGLVRAGELFF.

The CDR3 protein is CASSDRPGGRGFRTEAFF. For the CDR3, the DNA is TGTGCCAGCAGTGACCGCCCAGGGGGGCGCGGGTTTAGGACTGAAGCTTTCTTT. The chain combines TRBV6-2 or TRBV6-3 with TRBJ1-1, with TRBD1 matching over 7 bases. Germline V CDR1 and CDR2: MNHEY, SVGEGT. After removal of 5 bases from V and 5 bases from J, the junction contained 20 bases not matched to a gene. The CDR3 consists of 18 residues.

The rearrangement links TRBV7-2 to TRBJ1-1, with D hard to call. Germline V gene sequence: CDR1 SGHTA, CDR2 FQGNSA. There are 13 residues in the CDR3. Trimming stripped 4 bases from V and 10 bases from J, with 16 bases between. CDR3 nucleotide sequence: TGTGCCAGCAGCTATGACACGGGAGTTGGAGCTTTCTTT. Translating it yields CASSYDTGVGAFF.

The rearrangement links TRBV7-3 to TRBJ2-1, with a weak D call TRBD2 (5 bases). Trimming removed 1 base from V and 6 bases from J, with 22 bases in between. Germline V gene sequence: CDR1 SGHTA, CDR2 FQGTGA. This CDR3 comprises 18 residues. CDR3 DNA sequence: TGTGCCAGCAGCTTAAATGGACTGGCGGCCCGATCCACCAATGAGCAGTTCTTC. It yields the protein CASSLNGLAARSTNEQFF.

The gene calls are TRBV6-6 and TRBJ1-4, with D possibly being TRBD1 (6 bases). CDR1 and CDR2 (germline): MNHNY, SVGAGI (reference sequence). The CDR3 spans 14 residues. The V end was cut by 6 bases, the J end by 2 bases, with 10 bases between. In DNA, the CDR3 is TGTGCCAGCAGCACCGGACAGACTAATGAAAAACTGTTTTTT. Encoded protein: CASSTGQTNEKLFF.

This chain uses TRBV29-1 with TRBJ2-5, with D possibly being TRBD2 (6 bases). The V gene lost 7 bases and the J gene lost 4 bases, with 19 bases spanning the gap. The CDR3 consists of 14 residues. Germline CDR1 and CDR2: SQVTM and ANQGSEA. The CDR3 coding sequence is TGCAGCGCCCCCGGGACTTCAGGAGGAGAGACCCAGTACTTC. Residues: CSAPGTSGGETQYF.

The rearrangement joins TRBV27 to TRBJ2-3, with a weak D call TRBD2 (6 bases). CDR3 length: 12 amino acids. Trimming took 0 bases from V and 8 from J, leaving 6 bases between them. CDR1 is MNHEY and CDR2 is SMNVEV in the germline V gene (reference sequence). CDR3 sequence reads: CASSLSGGTQYF. The CDR3 DNA follows: TGTGCCAGCAGTTTATCGGGGGGTACGCAGTATTTT.

This chain connects TRBV30 to TRBJ1-1, with a weak D call TRBD1 (5 bases). The V and J ends lost 1 base and 1 base respectively, with 7 bases between them. The CDR3 sequence is 13 residues long. Germline V gives CDR1 GTSNPN, CDR2 SVGIG (reference sequence). CDR3 protein: CAWSGQGNTEAFF. DNA of the CDR3: TGTGCCTGGAGTGGTCAGGGGAACACTGAAGCTTTCTTT.

The chain links TRBV24-1 to TRBJ2-1; TRBD1 agrees at 8 bases. The CDR3 is 15 residues long. Germline V gene data show CDR1 as KGHDR and CDR2 as SFDVKD. V gave up 2 bases and J gave up 2 bases; unmatched junction bases: 1. CDR3 DNA sequence: TGTGCCACCAGTGATTCAGGGGGCGCCTACAATGAGCAGTTCTTC. It is translated as CATSDSGGAYNEQFF.